The present T cell receptor beta chain was sequenced within a study of CD8 T cells in Susac syndrome. Overall study findings and caveats: Repertoires of Susac syndrome CD4+ T cells lacked clonal expansion. TCR sequencing and HLA analysis covered a relatively small number of individuals.

The T cells that were sequenced for TCR beta were CD8+ and CD4+ cells from blood. The CDR3 extends over 14 amino acids. V gave up 3 bases and J gave up 2 bases, with 13 bases separating them. CDR1 and CDR2 from the germline V gene are DFQATT and SNEGSKA (reference sequence). With random hexamers, 0.5 to 1 ug RNA was reverse transcribed. The CDR3 of TCR beta was amplified by immunoSEQ multiplex PCR across 54 Vbeta and 13 Jbeta. TCRdb redid the calling of the immunoSEQ multiplex PCR reads with MiXCR, one entry per CDR3 protein. The table lists hundreds of thousands of distinct CDR3 sequences, approximately 94% of them singletons. To note about this clonotype: The target antigen is unknown.

V usage is TRBV20-1 and J usage is TRBJ2-5; D unresolved. The sequenced sample was CD4+ T cells from PBMCs. This TCR derives from a human donor with Susac syndrome. The CDR3 loop is CSASRLVGQETQYF. The CDR3 DNA reads as TGCAGTGCTAGTCGCCTCGTAGGGCAAGAGACCCAGTACTTC.